The TCR beta chain under discussion was sequenced for a study of blood T cell repertoires in COVID-19. Study at large: Sites in the United States, Italy and Spain provided acute and convalescent COVID-19 samples. PBMCs, B-cell-depleted T cells, or T cells were the source of the cDNA or gDNA that made up the material.

The protocol was immunoSEQ multiplex PCR, while the TCRdb copy is restricted to in-frame clones and leaves out a portion. Of tens of thousands of clones detected, 75% appear once; the ten largest clones hold 3.5% to 4.5%. Points on this clone: At one boundary the junction diverges from the germline segment, which might be a read error.

CDR1 is ENHRY and CDR2 is SYGVKD in the germline V gene. The CDR3 sequence is 14 residues long. The chain joins TRBV10-3 to TRBJ1-5; the D gene is possibly TRBD1 (6 bases). This sequence was found in a woman aged 45-65 years with acute or convalescent COVID-19. The sequenced sample was peripheral blood. The CDR3 DNA is TGTGCCACCATGTCGGACAGCCCAAATCAGGCCCAGCATTTT. It translates to CATMSDSPNQAQHF.